This entry lists 21 T cell receptor beta chains sequenced from one sample in a study of regulatory T cells in long-lasting Graves disease. Time point indicated: newly diagnosed GD, antithyroid drugs for less than 3 months. There was RNA extracted from PBMCs, and the TCR library was made from it. Relying on iRepertoire HTBI primers and Arm-PCR of CDR3 regions, the team built TCR beta libraries. TCRdb itself ran the multiplex PCR reads through MiXCR, one entry per CDR3 protein. The repertoire holds 450,000 to 600,000 distinct CDR3 sequences, with under 20% as singletons. Another study also made use of these data, one on T cells in Graves' hyperthyroidism and ophthalmopathy.

Sequencing used peripheral blood mononuclear cells (PBMCs), obtained at new diagnosis, from a patient treated with antithyroid drugs. These receptors were collected from a man aged 40-50 years with Graves disease.

This chain uses TRBV24-1 with TRBJ2-2; tentative D call: TRBD2 (5 bases). This CDR3 comprises 14 residues. V shed 6 bases and J shed 2 bases, with 9 bases lying between them. Germline V CDR1 and CDR2: KGHDR, SFDVKD. The CDR3 DNA follows: TGTGCCACCAGTCAAGCGGCCAACACCGGGGAGCTGTTTTTT. It translates to CATSQAANTGELFF.

This clonotype has ten or more counts. The rearrangement links TRBV20-1 to TRBJ2-1; maybe TRBD2 (5 bases). Trimming took off 0 bases at V and 3 bases at J, with 12 bases between the two ends. The V gene's germline CDR1 is DFQATT and CDR2 SNEGSKA (reference sequence). The CDR3 is 15 residues long. The chain's CDR3 is CSARDPAGHYNEQFF. DNA for the CDR3: TGCAGTGCTAGAGATCCGGCGGGCCACTACAATGAGCAGTTCTTC.

The table lists this clonotype with a few counts. The genes are TRBV5-1 and TRBJ2-5; D is possibly TRBD1 or TRBD2 (6 bases each). Germline-derived CDR1 and CDR2 are SGHRS and YFSETQ. The length of the CDR3 is 15 residues. V dropped 4 bases and J dropped 4 bases, with 17 bases sitting between them. The chain's CDR3 is CASSTEGGGSETQYF. In DNA form, the CDR3 reads TGCGCCAGCAGCACCGAAGGGGGAGGATCAGAGACCCAGTACTTC.

This clonotype was seen repeatedly, ten times or more. The chain couples TRBV11-2 to TRBJ2-7; no reliable D call. This CDR3 is 13 amino acids long. The germline V and J ends were trimmed by 0 bases and 2 bases, with 5 bases remaining between them. Germline V gives CDR1 SGHAT, CDR2 FQNNGV. CDR3 residues: CASSLDTPYEQYF. The CDR3 DNA reads TGTGCCAGCAGCTTAGATACGCCCTACGAGCAGTACTTC.

The rearrangement joins TRBV6-1 to TRBJ1-5; possible D gene TRBD1, 6 bases. This CDR3 is 15 amino acids long. Germline loops: CDR1 MNHNS, CDR2 SASEGT. V gave up 3 bases and J gave up 5 bases, with 14 bases separating them. CDR3 amino acids: CASSERGRGDQPQHF. Written as DNA, the CDR3 is TGTGCCAGCAGTGAGCGGGGGCGCGGGGATCAGCCCCAGCATTTT.

In this sample, this clonotype turned up many times. The CDR3 DNA sequence: TGTGCCACCAGGCCCACCCGCAGGGAGAGGGACACCGGGGAGCTGTTTTTT. Protein sequence: CATRPTRRERDTGELFF. V gene TRBV24-1 combines with J gene TRBJ2-2; D assignment may be TRBD1 or TRBD2 (5 bases each). The V gene's germline CDR1 is KGHDR and CDR2 SFDVKD. This CDR3 comprises 17 residues. The germline V and J ends were trimmed by 7 bases and 3 bases, with 20 bases remaining between them.

At least ten counts were recorded for this clonotype. V usage is TRBV24-1 and J usage is TRBJ2-3; D is undetermined. With 3 bases removed from V and 4 bases from J, the gap between germline ends came to 13 bases. The length of the CDR3 is 15 residues. Germline values: CDR1 KGHDR, CDR2 SFDVKD. CDR3 sequence (DNA): TGTGCCACCAGTGATGTAAAGGTAGGGTCAGATACGCAGTATTTT. This encodes CATSDVKVGSDTQYF.

In its sample, this clonotype was seen a few times. The chain carries TRBV5-6 and TRBJ2-3, with D possibly being TRBD1 or TRBD2 (5 bases each). Trimming removed 3 bases from V and 1 base from J, with 27 bases in between. CDR3 length: 20 amino acids. CDR1 and CDR2 from the germline V gene are SGHDT and YYEEEE. Here the CDR3 reads CASSSLDGARPQKGTDTQYF. The DNA of the CDR3 is TGTGCCAGCAGCTCCTTGGACGGGGCCAGACCCCAGAAAGGCACAGATACGCAGTATTTT.

The chain links TRBV29-1 to TRBJ2-5; possibly TRBD1 or TRBD2 for D (5 bases each). Between the trimmed V and J ends, which lost 3 bases and 4 bases, there was a span of 9 bases. There are 12 residues in the CDR3. Germline V gene data show CDR1 as SQVTM and CDR2 as ANQGSEA. CDR3 in amino acids: CSVDQGPETQYF. The CDR3 coding sequence is TGCAGCGTTGATCAGGGACCAGAGACCCAGTACTTC.

Many counts were recorded for this clonotype. This chain joins TRBV12-3 or TRBV12-4 and TRBJ1-4, with D tentatively TRBD1 (6 bases). The length of the CDR3 is 17 residues. Trimming pared 1 base from V and 5 bases from J, leaving 17 bases between. CDR3 in amino acids: CASSLGAGRGGNEKLFF. CDR3 DNA sequence: TGTGCCAGCAGTTTAGGGGCAGGGAGGGGGGGGAATGAAAAACTGTTTTTT.

The chain carries TRBV25-1 and TRBJ2-3, with a possible D match to TRBD1 (6 bases). Germline lookup yields CDR1 MGHDK and CDR2 SYGVNS. The ends were cut back, 8 bases at V and 2 bases at J, with 14 bases in the middle. This CDR3 region has 14 residues. For the CDR3, the DNA is TGTGCCAGCGGGGGCTCCGGCCACACAGATACGCAGTATTTT. This sequence encodes CASGGSGHTDTQYF. Complete variable domain (other parts from reference TRBV25-1 and TRBJ2-3): EADIYQTPRYLVIGTGKKITLECSQTMGHDKMYWYQQDPGMELHLIHYSYGVNSTEKGDLSSESTVSRIRTEHFPLTLESARPSHTSQYLCASGGSGHTDTQYFGPGTRLTVL.

This clonotype was seen many times. V and J are TRBV7-2 and TRBJ2-3; D is possibly TRBD2 (5 bases). Trimming removed 8 bases from V and 0 bases from J, with 9 bases in between. Germline V CDR1 and CDR2: SGHTA, FQGNSA. The CDR3 has 13 amino acids. CDR3: CASGLVSTDTQYF. The CDR3 region has the DNA TGTGCCAGCGGACTGGTTAGCACAGATACGCAGTATTTT.

This clonotype has only a few counts. The CDR3 DNA sequence: TGTGCCAGCAGAAGCCCCCCTCTGGAGACCCAGTACTTC. Translated: CASRSPPLETQYF. The chain joins TRBV7-2 to TRBJ2-1, with D unclear. The end of the DNA aligns better with TRBJ2-5, so the J call may be wrong. Germline V gene data show CDR1 as SGHTA and CDR2 as FQGNSA. This CDR3 contains 13 residues.

The table lists this clonotype with many counts. This chain joins TRBV10-2 and TRBJ2-1; TRBD2 aligns across 15 bases. V lost 8 bases to trimming and J lost 9 bases; unmatched junction nucleotides: 2. This CDR3 region has 13 residues. Germline-derived CDR1 and CDR2 are WSHSY and SAAADI. CDR3 amino acids: CASGGLAGGEQFF. For the CDR3, the DNA is TGCGCCAGCGGGGGACTAGCGGGAGGTGAGCAGTTCTTC.

This clonotype was recorded many times. The genes are TRBV9 and TRBJ2-1, with TRBD2 matching over 13 bases. The germline V gene has CDR1 SGDLS and CDR2 YYNGEE. CDR3 length: 20 amino acids. V shed 3 bases and J 0 bases; nucleotides not matched to a gene: 12. CDR3 coding DNA: TGTGCCAGCAGCGCAGCACGGACTAGCGGGAGTGTCCTCTCCTACAATGAGCAGTTCTTC. Its translation is CASSAARTSGSVLSYNEQFF.

This clonotype was picked up many times. The chain uses TRBV20-1 and TRBJ1-5; tentatively, D is TRBD1 (6 bases). V shed 0 bases and J shed 9 bases, with 15 bases lying between them. The CDR3 loop spans 14 amino acids. Looked up from germline, CDR1 is DFQATT and CDR2 is SNEGSKA (reference sequence). CDR3 sequence reads: CSARDLGAGWPQHF. As DNA, the CDR3 is TGCAGTGCTAGAGATTTGGGGGCCGGGTGGCCCCAGCATTTT.

This clonotype turned up a few times. The CDR3 end shows no conserved phenylalanine or tryptophan, and so a read error is likely. It is unclear where the CDR3 begins or ends on the DNA, so no DNA is shown, and the CDR3 is as TCRdb lists it. This sequence joins TRBV7-9 and TRBJ2-1; the table names TRBD1, a call not compared with the DNA. The CDR3 sequence runs 11 residues, both termini included. Germline CDR1 SEHNR, CDR2 FQNEAQ (reference sequence). This CDR3 is CASSPGQGAII.

This clonotype was observed at least ten times. This sequence joins TRBV2 and TRBJ2-1, with D uncertain. The CDR3 contains 14 residues. Germline V gene sequence: CDR1 SNHLY, CDR2 FYNNEI. The V gene lost 5 bases and the J gene lost 6 bases, with 14 bases spanning the gap. DNA for the CDR3: TGTGCCAGCAGTACCGGTGGGCCATTCAATGAGCAGTTCTTC. Its protein is CASSTGGPFNEQFF.

In its sample, this clonotype was seen many times. The chain recombines TRBV4-1 with TRBJ2-7; 7 nucleotides line up with TRBD1. The CDR3 length is 15 residues. Germline V gene data show CDR1 as MGHRA and CDR2 as YSYEKL. J lost 3 bases, V lost 5 bases, and 10 bases had no gene match. For the CDR3, the DNA is TGCGCCAGCAGCGTGGCTACAGGGGAGATCTACGAGCAGTACTTC. Translated: CASSVATGEIYEQYF.

This clonotype was observed at least ten times. Here the CDR3 reads CASSAPGTNTEAFF. The CDR3 DNA reads as TGTGCCAGCAGCGCTCCCGGGACCAACACTGAAGCTTTCTTT. V gene TRBV2 combines with J gene TRBJ1-1, with D perhaps matching TRBD1 (5 bases). There are 14 residues in the CDR3. Trimming took 6 bases from V and 2 from J, leaving 13 bases between them. Germline V gene data show CDR1 as SNHLY and CDR2 as FYNNEI.

This clonotype was detected many times. This chain connects TRBV4-1 to TRBJ2-7; TRBD1 matches 9 bases. The CDR3 length is 15 residues. The V gene end was trimmed by 1 base and the J gene end by 5 bases; junction bases not matched to a gene: 6. The germline CDR1 and CDR2 sequences are MGHRA and YSYEKL. The CDR3 protein is CASSQGGQGSNEQYF. In DNA form, the CDR3 reads TGCGCCAGCAGCCAAGGGGGACAGGGCAGTAACGAGCAGTACTTC.